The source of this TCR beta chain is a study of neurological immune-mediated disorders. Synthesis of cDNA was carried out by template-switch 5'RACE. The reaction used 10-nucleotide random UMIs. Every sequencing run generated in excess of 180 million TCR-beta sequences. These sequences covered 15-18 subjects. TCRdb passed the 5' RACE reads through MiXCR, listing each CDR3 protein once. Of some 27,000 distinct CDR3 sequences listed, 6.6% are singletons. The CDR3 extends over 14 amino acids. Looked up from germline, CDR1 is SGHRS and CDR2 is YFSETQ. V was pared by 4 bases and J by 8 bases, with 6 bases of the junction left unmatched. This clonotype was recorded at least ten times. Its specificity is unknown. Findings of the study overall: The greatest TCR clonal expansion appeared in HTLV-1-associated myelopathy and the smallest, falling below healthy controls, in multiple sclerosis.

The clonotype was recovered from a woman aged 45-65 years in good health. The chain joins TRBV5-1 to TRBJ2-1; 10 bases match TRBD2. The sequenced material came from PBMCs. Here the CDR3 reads CASSGPGLAYEQFF. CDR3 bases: TGCGCCAGCAGCGGACCGGGACTAGCGTATGAGCAGTTCTTC.